The next 25 T cell receptor beta chains were all read from a single sample in a study of shared clonotypes between healthy human individuals (dated by TCRdb to about 2020). Library preparation used the immunoSEQ multiplex PCR assay. What TCRdb holds here is the immuneACCESS table cut down to in-frame rearrangements. Part of the clones is not present; checked against another copy, under half of the missing clones reflect an unresolved V gene, and the others are unexplained. The sample contains roughly 2.2 million clones, 85% to 95% of them found a single time. In total, the top ten clones hold roughly 0.34% of the sample. Specimen: naive CD4+ T cells from PBMCs. The cell subset or site label on this specimen signifies: CD45RA+ positively selected. These receptor sequences come from a young man in good health. Some clones in this sample may be carry-over from other donors' samples.

The chain couples TRBV6-5 to TRBJ1-1; D uncertain. Germline CDR1 reads MNHEY; CDR2 reads SVGAGI. V was trimmed by 5 bases and J by 0 bases, leaving 7 bases between them. CDR3 size: 13 residues. CDR3 region: CASSPQMNTEAFF. The DNA of the CDR3 is TGTGCCAGCAGTCCCCAAATGAACACTGAAGCTTTCTTT.

The V gene is TRBV27, the J gene TRBJ1-5; D is unresolved. The CDR3 consists of 13 residues. V was clipped by 5 bases and J by 4 bases, with 9 bases between them. The germline CDR1 and CDR2 sequences are MNHEY and SMNVEV (reference sequence). CDR3 sequence (DNA): TGTGCCAGCAGTATCAGGACTAATCAGCCCCAGCATTTT. Amino acids: CASSIRTNQPQHF.

The chain carries TRBV28 and TRBJ2-5; the D call may be TRBD1 or TRBD2 (5 bases each). The CDR3 loop spans 14 amino acids. Between the trimmed V and J ends, which lost 2 bases and 2 bases, there was a span of 9 bases. The germline CDR1 and CDR2 sequences are MDHEN and SYDVKM. CDR3 residues: CASSLRGVQETQYF. Written as DNA, the CDR3 is TGTGCCAGCAGTTTAAGGGGAGTTCAAGAGACCCAGTACTTC.

This rearrangement joins TRBV6-1 to TRBJ2-6; TRBD1 agrees at 8 bases. The junction had 2 bases not matched to a gene; V was cut back by 3 bases and J by 1 base. This CDR3 spans 16 amino acids. Germline V gene data show CDR1 as MNHNS and CDR2 as SASEGT. The CDR3 region is CASSDRGPSGANVLTF. In DNA form, the CDR3 reads TGTGCCAGCAGTGACAGGGGGCCGTCTGGGGCCAACGTCCTGACTTTC.

The V call is TRBV18, the J call TRBJ2-1, with 7 positions matching TRBD1. Trimming took 3 bases from V and 5 from J; bases not matched to a gene: 7. The CDR3 contains 15 residues. The germline gives CDR1 KGHSH, CDR2 LQKENI. The CDR3 reads CASSPLTGTNNEQFF. CDR3 nucleotide sequence: TGTGCCAGCTCACCTCTGACAGGGACAAACAATGAGCAGTTCTTC.

This clone was observed once. The same CDR3 can be traced to other DNA sequences in this sample. V is TRBV7-9 and J is TRBJ2-7, with D uncertain. CDR1 SEHNR and CDR2 FQNEAQ come from the germline V gene (reference sequence). The CDR3 is 12 residues long. Trimming took 5 bases from V and 1 from J, leaving 6 bases between them. CDR3 residues: CASSPPSYEQYF. For the CDR3, the DNA is TGTGCCAGCAGCCCCCCGTCCTACGAGCAGTACTTC.

In this sample, this clone turned up a few times. J is TRBJ1-2 and V is TRBV4-2; 7 bases are a match to TRBD1. V shed 4 bases and J 2 bases; nucleotides not matched to a gene: 4. CDR1 is LGHNA, CDR2 YNFKEQ, per germline. This CDR3 region has 14 residues. The DNA for the CDR3 is TGTGCCAGCAGCCCCGGACAGGCCAACTATGGCTACACCTTC. This codes for CASSPGQANYGYTF.

The CDR3 spells CSVDPRGVETQYF. Here the CDR3 DNA reads TGCAGCGTTGATCCCCGGGGGGTAGAGACCCAGTACTTC. The rearrangement links TRBV29-1 to TRBJ2-5; 7 bases are shared with TRBD2. The CDR3 has 13 residues. The V gene end was trimmed by 3 bases and the J gene end by 4 bases; junction bases not matched to a gene: 5. Per the germline V gene, CDR1 is SQVTM and CDR2 is ANQGSEA.

The genes are TRBV11-3 and TRBJ2-1, with TRBD1 as a possible D gene (7 bases). This CDR3 has 13 residues. Trimming removed 5 bases at V and 8 bases at J, with 13 bases between. Per germline, CDR1 SGHNT and CDR2 YENEEA. CDR3 in amino acids: CASSPAGGHEQFF. In nucleotides, the CDR3 is TGTGCCAGCAGCCCAGCAGGGGGGCATGAGCAGTTCTTC.

V gene TRBV19 combines with J gene TRBJ2-1, with D perhaps matching TRBD2 (5 bases). The germline V gene encodes CDR1 LNHDA and CDR2 SQIVND (reference sequence). V lost 7 bases and J lost 8, with 21 bases in between. This CDR3 comprises 15 residues. CDR3 in amino acids: CASTKRAEASYEQFF. The CDR3 region has the DNA TGTGCCAGTACCAAAAGAGCGGAAGCCTCTTATGAGCAGTTCTTC.

This chain links TRBV7-6 with TRBJ2-3; no firm D call. V lost 1 base and J lost 3, with 5 bases in between. The CDR3 consists of 13 residues. From germline, CDR1 is SGHVS and CDR2 FNYEAQ. The CDR3 is CASSLGGTDTQYF. In DNA form, the CDR3 reads TGTGCCAGCAGCTTAGGGGGAACAGATACGCAGTATTTT.

CDR3 loop: CASSLTWGAHREGGNQPQHF. Here the CDR3 DNA reads TGTGCCAGCAGTTTAACCTGGGGGGCCCACAGGGAAGGTGGGAATCAGCCCCAGCATTTT. The rearrangement links TRBV28 to TRBJ1-5, with a weak D call TRBD1 (6 bases). Per the germline V gene, CDR1 is MDHEN and CDR2 is SYDVKM. V was pared by 2 bases and J by 4 bases, with 27 bases between. CDR3 size: 20 residues.

The chain combines TRBV7-9 with TRBJ1-2; D call uncertain. Germline assignment: CDR1 SEHNR and CDR2 FQNEAQ (reference sequence). V lost 5 bases and J lost 6, with 10 bases in between. The CDR3 is made up of 12 amino acids. The CDR3 protein is CASSGDINGYTF. CDR3 bases: TGTGCCAGCAGCGGCGACATCAATGGCTACACCTTC.

This clone was detected only a few times. The chain has TRBV28 and TRBJ1-1; tentative D call: TRBD1 (5 bases). Trimming shortened V by 6 bases and J by 0 bases, and 11 bases separated the two germline ends. The CDR3 is made up of 14 amino acids. The V gene's germline CDR1 is MDHEN and CDR2 SYDVKM. The CDR3 sequence is CASRRPGLNTEAFF. In nucleotides, the CDR3 is TGTGCCAGCAGGCGACCAGGGCTGAACACTGAAGCTTTCTTT.

This sequence joins TRBV4-2 and TRBJ2-7; TRBD2 matches at 7 bases. In germline, CDR1 is LGHNA, CDR2 YNFKEQ. Trimming removed 0 bases from V and 7 bases from J; junction bases left unmatched: 9. The CDR3 totals 15 residues. CDR3 DNA: TGTGCCAGCAGCCAAGATCTTGGCGGGAGTGGGGAGCAGTACTTC. Translation: CASSQDLGGSGEQYF.

This rearrangement joins TRBV6-6 to TRBJ2-7; D is perhaps TRBD2 (6 bases). Trimming left V 5 bases short and J 3 bases short, with 20 bases between. The CDR3 has 16 residues. Germline V lookup: CDR1 MNHNY, CDR2 SVGAGI (reference sequence). CDR3 bases: TGTGCCAGCAGTCCCCGAGCCCCGGGAGCAGGCTACGAGCAGTACTTC. Translated: CASSPRAPGAGYEQYF.

The rearrangement uses TRBV7-9 and TRBJ2-1, with 10 bases that match TRBD2. V lost 7 bases, J lost 7 bases, and 7 bases stayed unmatched. The CDR3 is 14 amino acids. The germline V gene has CDR1 SEHNR and CDR2 FQNEAQ (reference sequence). The CDR3 loop reads CASTASGSSNEQFF. In DNA, the CDR3 is TGTGCCAGCACCGCTAGCGGGAGTAGTAATGAGCAGTTCTTC.

The rearrangement links TRBV28 to TRBJ2-2, with TRBD1 identical over 10 bases. The CDR3 consists of 17 residues. Germline values: CDR1 MDHEN, CDR2 SYDVKM. V lost 3 bases to trimming and J lost 7 bases; unmatched junction nucleotides: 11. For the CDR3, the DNA is TGTGCCAGCAGTTTTAACCGGGACAGGGGACGGAACGGGGAGCTGTTTTTT. It encodes CASSFNRDRGRNGELFF.

A single count supports this clone. V gene TRBV6-1 combines with J gene TRBJ2-3; unclear D gene. The ends were cut back, 2 bases at V and 10 bases at J, with 19 bases in the middle. The CDR3 is 15 amino acids. CDR1 and CDR2 (germline): MNHNS, SASEGT. The CDR3 loop is CASSELRHRTASQYF. CDR3 in DNA: TGTGCCAGCAGTGAATTGAGACATCGCACAGCTTCGCAGTATTTT.

The gene calls are TRBV19 and TRBJ1-2; 7 bases agree with TRBD1. The V and J ends lost 5 bases and 6 bases, in that order; junction bases with no gene match: 9. Germline assignment: CDR1 LNHDA and CDR2 SQIVND (reference sequence). The CDR3 loop spans 14 amino acids. CDR3 in amino acids: CASSLRQGFDGYTF. The CDR3 DNA is TGTGCCAGTAGTCTTAGACAGGGATTTGATGGCTACACCTTC.

As to this clone: At one of its ends the junction is not consistent with the germline gene, which may arise from a read error. The chain is built from TRBV28 and TRBJ1-1; 8 bases map to TRBD1. This CDR3 comprises 13 residues. Germline values: CDR1 MDHEN, CDR2 SYDVKM. The CDR3 coding sequence is TGTGCCAGCAGCCAGGACAGGGTTGCATCAGGATTGTTT. Amino acid sequence: CASSQDRVASGLF. Complete variable domain (other parts from reference TRBV28 and TRBJ1-1): DVKVTQSSRYLVKRTGEKVFLECVQDMDHENMFWYRQDPGLGLRLIYFSYDVKMKEKGDIPEGYSVSREKKERFSLILESASTNQTSMYLCASSQDRVASGLFGQGTRLTVV.

The chain uses TRBV18 and TRBJ2-6, with D tentatively TRBD1 or TRBD2 (5 bases each). Germline V gene sequence: CDR1 KGHSH, CDR2 LQKENI. Trimming cost V 5 bases and J 0 bases, with 20 bases left between them. This CDR3 has 19 residues. The CDR3 spells CASSTNSGAWDSGANVLTF. DNA of the CDR3: TGTGCCAGCTCAACAAACTCCGGGGCTTGGGACTCTGGGGCCAACGTCCTGACTTTC. The entire variable domain, with the rest obtained from reference TRBV18 and TRBJ2-6, is as follows: NAGVMQNPRHLVRRRGQEARLRCSPMKGHSHVYWYRQLPEEGLKFMVYLQKENIIDESGMPKERFSAEFPKEGPSILRIQQVVRGDSAAYFCASSTNSGAWDSGANVLTFGAGSRLTVL.

The CDR3 is CASVIAGSSYEQYF. The CDR3 bases are TGTGCGTCCGTGATAGCGGGTAGCTCCTACGAGCAGTACTTC. The gene calls are TRBV30 and TRBJ2-7; 7 bases fit TRBD2. The CDR3 is 14 residues long. Germline V gives CDR1 GTSNPN, CDR2 SVGIG (reference sequence).

The chain has TRBV30 and TRBJ1-1; a possible D gene is TRBD1 (6 bases). Trimming left V 0 bases short and J 1 base short, with 9 bases between. Germline values: CDR1 GTSNPN, CDR2 SVGIG (reference sequence). This CDR3 is built from 14 residues. CDR3 residues: CAWSVQGQNTEAFF. CDR3 bases: TGTGCCTGGAGTGTACAGGGACAGAACACTGAAGCTTTCTTT.

The chain employs TRBV9 and TRBJ1-2; TRBD1 matches at 7 bases. Trimming took 1 base from V and 0 from J; bases not matched to a gene: 6. The CDR3 consists of 16 residues. Germline V gene lookup returns CDR1 SGDLS and CDR2 YYNGEE. CDR3: CASSVRDRATNYGYTF. CDR3 bases: TGTGCCAGCAGCGTAAGAGACAGGGCGACTAACTATGGCTACACCTTC.